This T cell receptor (beta chain) was captured by sequencing in a study of T cell responses to AZD1222 COVID-19 vaccine. Study-level findings and limits: Females made up more of the donors, who were largely white British, and clonal diversity may have come out too low.

Points on this clone: The antigen remains undetermined.

The CDR3 contains 20 residues. Per the germline V gene, CDR1 is MDHEN and CDR2 is SYDVKM. The trim removed 4 bases at V and 1 base at J, leaving 19 bases unmatched. Assay used: immunoSEQ multiplex PCR; TCRdb lists only in-frame clones, some missing. This sample has about 130,000 clones, with approximately 90% found just once. The source of this sequence is an adult in good health. The rearrangement joins TRBV28 to TRBJ1-5, with 7 nucleotides matching TRBD1. This material consisted of peripheral blood, taken on day 0 of AZD1222 vaccination. The CDR3 coding sequence is TGTGCCAGCAGTTCCCCACCCCGGGGACAGCTACAGGAAAGCAATCAGCCCCAGCATTTT. Translated, it gives CASSSPPRGQLQESNQPQHF.